These 21 T cell receptor beta chains share one sample of origin, sequenced in a study of shared clonotypes between healthy human individuals. Repertoires were generated with immunoSEQ multiplex PCR, while TCRdb's copy carries only in-frame clones and drops some. The sample records over a million clones, around 98% being singletons. The sequenced sample was naive CD4+ T cells sorted from blood. Indicated subset: CD45RA+ positively selected. The receptors here all came from a man aged 25-45 years in good health.

V and J are TRBV5-4 and TRBJ2-3, with TRBD2 matching over 8 bases. This CDR3 comprises 15 residues. V gave up 0 bases and J gave up 4 bases; unmatched junction bases: 4. In germline, CDR1 is SGHNT, CDR2 YYREEE (reference sequence). Here the CDR3 DNA reads TGTGCCAGCAGCTTGGCGGGAGGGCGGTCAGATACGCAGTATTTT. Translation gives CASSLAGGRSDTQYF.

CDR3 protein: CASSYRTGDTQYF. The CDR3 region has the DNA TGCGCCAGCAGCTATAGGACAGGAGATACGCAGTATTTT. This chain joins TRBV5-1 and TRBJ2-3, with 7 bases matching TRBD1. V shed 3 bases, J shed 5 bases, and the junction held 3 bases outside the gene matches. This CDR3 spans 13 amino acids. CDR1 SGHRS and CDR2 YFSETQ come from the germline V gene.

The chain joins TRBV2 to TRBJ2-7; 7 positions match TRBD2. CDR1 SNHLY and CDR2 FYNNEI come from the germline V gene. V lost 6 bases, J lost 3 bases, and 5 bases stayed unmatched. The CDR3 spans 13 residues. The CDR3 DNA is TGTGCCAGCAGGGGACTATTACACTACGAGCAGTACTTC. It yields the protein CASRGLLHYEQYF. The variable domain in full, completed from reference TRBV2 and TRBJ2-7, reads EPEVTQTPSHQVTQMGQEVILRCVPISNHLYFYWYRQILGQKVEFLVSFYNNEISEKSEIFDDQFSVERPDGSNFTLKIRSTKLEDSAMYFCASRGLLHYEQYFGPGTRLTVT.

J is TRBJ2-1 and V is TRBV2; the match to TRBD1 covers 9 bases. Trimming took 5 bases from V and 2 from J; bases not matched to a gene: 4. Per germline, CDR1 SNHLY and CDR2 FYNNEI. This CDR3 contains 15 residues. CDR3: CASSSRQGAYNEQFF. The CDR3 DNA reads TGTGCCAGCAGTTCTCGACAGGGGGCCTACAATGAGCAGTTCTTC.

Concerning this clone: Other DNA sequences in the sample encode the same CDR3. The chain joins TRBV6-5 to TRBJ2-7, with D perhaps TRBD2 (5 bases). Deletions cut 0 bases from V and 1 base from J, with 10 bases between. Germline values: CDR1 MNHEY, CDR2 SVGAGI. The CDR3 runs to 15 residues. CDR3 in amino acids: CASSYSGDPSYEQYF. CDR3 in DNA: TGTGCCAGCAGTTACTCCGGGGATCCTTCCTACGAGCAGTACTTC.

On this clone: The same CDR3 also results from other DNA sequences found in this sample. V gene TRBV5-1 combines with J gene TRBJ2-5; the D gene is possibly TRBD2 (6 bases). Trimming shortened V by 0 bases and J by 5 bases, and 8 bases separated the two germline ends. CDR1 is SGHRS and CDR2 is YFSETQ in the germline V gene. This CDR3 is 13 amino acids long. The CDR3 here is CASSLGLVETQYF. CDR3 DNA sequence: TGCGCCAGCAGCTTGGGACTAGTGGAGACCCAGTACTTC.

This chain connects TRBV7-9 to TRBJ1-4; 10 nucleotides match TRBD1. The CDR3 is made up of 14 amino acids. The V gene end was trimmed by 4 bases and the J gene end by 7 bases; junction bases not matched to a gene: 3. Germline V CDR1 and CDR2: SEHNR, FQNEAQ (reference sequence). The CDR3 DNA reads TGTGCCAGCAGCTATGGACAGGGGGGTGAAAAACTGTTTTTT. As protein: CASSYGQGGEKLFF.

V usage is TRBV6-5 and J usage is TRBJ2-7; no definite D call. V lost 0 bases to trimming and J lost 0 bases, with 9 bases between them. The CDR3 consists of 15 residues. The germline V gene encodes CDR1 MNHEY and CDR2 SVGAGI. The CDR3 bases are TGTGCCAGCAGTTACTCGACGGCCAGCTCCTACGAGCAGTACTTC. Amino acid sequence: CASSYSTASSYEQYF.

This sequence joins TRBV29-1 and TRBJ2-3; D gene uncertain. Germline assignment: CDR1 SQVTM and CDR2 ANQGSEA. Trimming removed 3 bases from V and 7 bases from J, with 5 bases in between. The CDR3 length is 10 residues. This CDR3 is CSVEGNTQYF. CDR3 coding DNA: TGCAGCGTTGAGGGTAATACGCAGTATTTT.

This clone appeared a single time. The rearrangement joins TRBV2 to TRBJ1-3; D is ambiguous. V lost 7 bases, J lost 2 bases, and 6 bases lay in between. The CDR3 is 12 residues long. Per the germline V gene, CDR1 is SNHLY and CDR2 is FYNNEI. The chain's CDR3 is CASIQPGNTIYF. For the CDR3, the DNA is TGTGCCAGCATCCAACCTGGAAACACCATATATTTT.

The chain carries TRBV29-1 and TRBJ2-5; 11 bases are a match to TRBD2. Germline V gene sequence: CDR1 SQVTM, CDR2 ANQGSEA. Trimming cost V 1 base and J 5 bases; bases outside gene matches: 9. This CDR3 spans 16 amino acids. The CDR3 bases are TGCAGCGTTGAAGGGCTAGCGGGAGGCCGGGGGGAGACCCAGTACTTC. The encoded protein is CSVEGLAGGRGETQYF.

This chain uses TRBV15 with TRBJ1-4; tentative D call: TRBD1 (6 bases). In germline, CDR1 is LNHNV, CDR2 YYDKDF (reference sequence). The CDR3 contains 16 residues. V lost 9 bases and J lost 0, with 17 bases in between. The CDR3 sequence is CATGGQGKTTNEKLFF. The CDR3 nucleotides read TGTGCCACTGGGGGACAAGGGAAAACAACTAATGAAAAACTGTTTTTT.

The V and J genes are TRBV2 and TRBJ1-5; no reliable D call. Germline CDR1 and CDR2: SNHLY and FYNNEI. The CDR3 consists of 13 residues. Between the trimmed V and J ends, which lost 7 bases and 5 bases, there was a span of 12 bases. CDR3 coding DNA: TGTGCCAGCAAAATGTGGGAGGATCAGCCCCAGCATTTT. This codes for CASKMWEDQPQHF.

The rearrangement links TRBV6-1 to TRBJ2-5; D gene uncertain. Germline V gene sequence: CDR1 MNHNS, CDR2 SASEGT. With 2 bases removed from V and 4 bases from J, the gap between germline ends came to 8 bases. This CDR3 spans 13 amino acids. CDR3 DNA: TGTGCCAGCAGTGAACTACTTGGAGAGACCCAGTACTTC. Translation gives CASSELLGETQYF.

V usage is TRBV30 and J usage is TRBJ2-1; D is perhaps TRBD2 (5 bases). V gave up 4 bases and J gave up 7 bases, with 14 bases separating them. The CDR3 has 13 residues. CDR1 and CDR2 (germline): GTSNPN, SVGIG (reference sequence). CDR3 region: CAWTQRRRNEQFF. CDR3 DNA: TGTGCCTGGACCCAGCGGAGAAGAAATGAGCAGTTCTTC.

In nucleotides, the CDR3 is TGTGCCAGCTCACCACGGGTAGCCCTCGAGACCCAGTACTTC. Amino acids: CASSPRVALETQYF. V is TRBV18 and J is TRBJ2-5; D is unresolved. CDR1 and CDR2 (germline): KGHSH, LQKENI. This CDR3 is 14 amino acids long. Trimming cost V 1 base and J 5 bases, with 11 bases left between them.

The sample holds one count of this clone. The genes are TRBV18 and TRBJ2-1, with no clear D. V lost 6 bases to trimming and J lost 2 bases, with 14 bases between them. This CDR3 comprises 15 residues. Germline loops: CDR1 KGHSH, CDR2 LQKENI. In DNA, the CDR3 is TGTGCCAGCTCTCTGGCCGTGGTCCCCTACAATGAGCAGTTCTTC. As protein: CASSLAVVPYNEQFF.

This chain joins TRBV25-1 and TRBJ1-1; D gene unclear. The CDR3 sequence is 14 residues long. V was shortened by 0 bases and J by 4 bases, with 9 bases between the two germline ends. The germline V gene encodes CDR1 MGHDK and CDR2 SYGVNS. In nucleotides, the CDR3 is TGTGCCAGCAGTGAATACACGACCGGCACTGAAGCTTTCTTT. This encodes CASSEYTTGTEAFF.

This chain connects TRBV18 to TRBJ2-3; 9 nucleotides agree with TRBD1. The V and J ends lost 3 bases and 5 bases, in that order; junction bases with no gene match: 3. The CDR3 runs to 14 residues. CDR1 is KGHSH, CDR2 LQKENI, per germline. CDR3 sequence (DNA): TGTGCCAGCTCACCGGGACAGGGTGGAGATACGCAGTATTTT. It yields the protein CASSPGQGGDTQYF. The whole variable domain, filled in from reference TRBV18 and TRBJ2-3, reads NAGVMQNPRHLVRRRGQEARLRCSPMKGHSHVYWYRQLPEEGLKFMVYLQKENIIDESGMPKERFSAEFPKEGPSILRIQQVVRGDSAAYFCASSPGQGGDTQYFGPGTRLTVL.

The chain carries TRBV19 and TRBJ2-5, with TRBD1 matching 8 bases. CDR3 size: 14 residues. The trim removed 4 bases at V and 7 bases at J, leaving 8 bases unmatched. Germline-derived CDR1 and CDR2 are LNHDA and SQIVND (reference sequence). The CDR3, as DNA: TGTGCCAGTAGTACGGGACAGGCTGTTGGGACCCAGTACTTC. Translation: CASSTGQAVGTQYF.

J is TRBJ1-2 and V is TRBV28; D possibly corresponds to TRBD1 (5 bases). Per germline, CDR1 MDHEN and CDR2 SYDVKM. CDR3 length: 17 residues. The ends were cut back, 7 bases at V and 3 bases at J, with 24 bases in the middle. In DNA, the CDR3 is TGTGCCAGCACAACCGGCCAGGTGGGACGTGGTTACTATGGCTACACCTTC. Protein: CASTTGQVGRGYYGYTF.